This passage covers 5 T cell receptor beta chains from one sample sequenced in a study of T cells after yellow fever vaccination. Using its own MiXCR run on the 5' RACE reads, TCRdb lists one record per CDR3 protein. The table shows nearly 550,000 distinct CDR3 sequences, with 15% to 20% occurring only once. Here the sequenced sample was PBMCs, taken 15 days after the yellow fever booster vaccination. These receptors all come from a man aged 25-45 years who received the YFV17D yellow fever vaccine.

The genes are TRBV24-1 and TRBJ2-2; weak D call: TRBD2 (6 bases). There are 16 residues in the CDR3. V lost 2 bases to trimming and J lost 0 bases, with 9 bases between them. Germline V lookup: CDR1 KGHDR, CDR2 SFDVKD. The CDR3 sequence: CATSDSGTPNTGELFF. The CDR3, as DNA: TGTGCCACCAGTGATTCCGGGACTCCGAACACCGGGGAGCTGTTTTTT.

The rearrangement joins TRBV5-6 to TRBJ2-3, with 7 bases identical to TRBD2. The germline CDR1 and CDR2 sequences are SGHDT and YYEEEE. Trimming removed 7 bases from V and 6 bases from J; junction bases left unmatched: 14. The CDR3 covers 15 residues. CDR3 protein: CASFRTSPVADTQYF. The CDR3 DNA reads TGTGCCAGCTTTCGGACTAGTCCCGTGGCGGATACGCAGTATTTT.

Only a few counts were recorded for this clonotype. The V call is TRBV20-1, the J call TRBJ2-5; 7 nucleotides line up with TRBD1. The germline gives CDR1 DFQATT, CDR2 SNEGSKA (reference sequence). The J segment lost 6 bases and the V segment lost 4 bases, leaving 8 bases of the junction unmatched. The CDR3 loop spans 13 amino acids. Written as DNA, the CDR3 is TGCAGTGCTAATAGGGGGCGAGTCCAGACCCAGTACTTC. Protein sequence: CSANRGRVQTQYF.

The chain carries TRBV5-1 and TRBJ2-1; 10 bases are a match to TRBD1. This CDR3 comprises 15 residues. Losses at the gene ends were 4 bases for V and 8 bases for J; bases not matched to a gene: 9. Germline values: CDR1 SGHRS, CDR2 YFSETQ. This chain's CDR3 is CASSQMGQGHDEQFF. DNA for the CDR3: TGCGCCAGCAGCCAAATGGGACAGGGGCACGATGAGCAGTTCTTC.

The genes are TRBV12-3 or TRBV12-4 and TRBJ2-7, with 7 bases identical to TRBD2. The CDR3 has 15 residues. V was clipped by 0 bases and J by 7 bases; unmatched bases: 9. The CDR3 loop is CASSLAGGPSGEQYF. CDR3 sequence (DNA): TGTGCCAGCAGTTTAGCGGGAGGGCCCTCGGGTGAGCAGTACTTC.